The T cell receptor (beta chain) described here comes from a study of cytomegalovirus exposure and HLA in healthy donors. The germline V and J ends were trimmed by 3 bases and 6 bases, with 12 bases remaining between them. This CDR3 has 14 amino acids. Germline V gene sequence: CDR1 LGHNA, CDR2 YNFKEQ. The PCR contained 60 Vbeta and 13 Jbeta primers. The table came from immunoSEQ multiplex PCR; TCRdb's copy has only in-frame clones and leaves some out. The table lists some 100,000 clones, about four fifths of them singletons, with around 3.5% in the top ten. The TCR originated in a male donor in good health and CMV-seropositive. The sample taken for sequencing was PBMCs. This rearrangement joins TRBV4-2 to TRBJ1-5, with TRBD1 as a possible D gene (6 bases). In DNA, the CDR3 is TGTGCCAGCAGCCACACAGGGCCGGGTCAGCCCCAGCATTTT. Protein product: CASSHTGPGQPQHF.